This TCR beta chain appears in the sequencing data of a study of blood T cell repertoires in COVID-19. Study at large: T cells, B-cell-depleted T cells, or PBMCs supplied cDNA or gDNA.

Everyone who took part was about 18 to 90 years old, and they came from roughly 25 US areas. Cohorts were based on clinical histories the participants reported. In the authors' workflow: Cell counts per sample came from amplifying reference gene primers. This table comes from immunoSEQ multiplex PCR, and its TCRdb copy is limited to in-frame clones, with some not included. Clone size and the V and J calls come from that table; the DNA yielded D and trimming. The sample includes hundreds of thousands of clones, about 86% of them seen just once. Trimming pared 8 bases from V and 2 bases from J, leaving 15 bases between. CDR3 length: 14 amino acids. In germline, CDR1 is LNHDA, CDR2 SQIVND (reference sequence).

This chain connects TRBV19 to TRBJ1-1; perhaps TRBD1 as D (6 bases). The receptor comes from a woman aged 45-59 years who had recovered from COVID-19. The sequencing input was PBMCs or T cells enriched from blood (not recorded which). The CDR3 is CASLETGTNTEAFF. In DNA, the CDR3 is TGTGCCAGTTTAGAGACAGGCACTAACACTGAAGCTTTCTTT.